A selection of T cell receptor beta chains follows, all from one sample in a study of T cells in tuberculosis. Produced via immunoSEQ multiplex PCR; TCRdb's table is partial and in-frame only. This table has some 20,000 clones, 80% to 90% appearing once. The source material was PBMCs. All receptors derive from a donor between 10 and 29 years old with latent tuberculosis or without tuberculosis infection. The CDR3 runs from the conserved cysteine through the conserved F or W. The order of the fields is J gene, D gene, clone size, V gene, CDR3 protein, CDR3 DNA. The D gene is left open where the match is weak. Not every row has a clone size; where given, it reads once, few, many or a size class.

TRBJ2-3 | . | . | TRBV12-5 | CASGFLEGDTQYF | TGTGCTAGTGGTTTCTTGGAGGGAGATACGCAGTATTTT
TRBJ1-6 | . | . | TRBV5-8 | CASPRSSYNSPLHF | TGTGCCAGCCCAAGGAGCTCCTATAATTCACCCCTCCACTTT
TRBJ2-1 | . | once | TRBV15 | CATSRGMARTYNEQFF | TGTGCCACCAGCAGAGGAATGGCCAGAACCTACAATGAGCAGTTCTTC
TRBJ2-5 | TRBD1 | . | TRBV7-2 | CASSPPRTGAWKTQYF | TGTGCCAGCAGCCCCCCCCGGACAGGGGCATGGAAGACCCAGTACTTC
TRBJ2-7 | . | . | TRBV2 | CASSMDRDYEQYF | TGTGCCAGCAGTATGGACAGAGACTACGAGCAGTACTTC
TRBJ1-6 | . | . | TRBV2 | CASTLDGVYNSPLHF | TGTGCCAGCACCCTAGACGGGGTCTATAATTCACCCCTCCACTTT
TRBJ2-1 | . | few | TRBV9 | CASSSLADEQFF | TGTGCCAGCAGCTCTTTAGCTGATGAGCAGTTCTTC
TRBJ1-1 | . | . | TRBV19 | CASSIIGRENTEAFF | TGTGCCAGTAGTATAATAGGGCGGGAGAACACTGAAGCTTTCTTT
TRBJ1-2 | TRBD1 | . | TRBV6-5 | CASSYEISGTGKGYTF | TGTGCCAGCAGTTACGAAATCTCCGGGACAGGGAAGGGCTACACCTTC
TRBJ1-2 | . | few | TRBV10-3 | CAISDKGANYGYTF | TGTGCCATCAGTGACAAAGGGGCTAACTATGGCTACACCTTC
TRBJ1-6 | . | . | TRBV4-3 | CASSHPVLNGGRIHF | TGCGCCAGCAGCCATCCAGTTCTAAACGGGGGGCGGATCCACTTT
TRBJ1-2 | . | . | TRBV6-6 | CASRMGANYGYTF | TGTGCCAGCAGAATGGGGGCCAACTATGGCTACACCTTC
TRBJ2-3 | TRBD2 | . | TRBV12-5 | CASGLVLAGATDTQYF | TGTGCTAGTGGTTTGGTACTAGCGGGGGCCACAGATACGCAGTATTTT
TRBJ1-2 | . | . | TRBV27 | CASSLSTSGAGGYTF | TGTGCCAGCAGTTTATCGACGTCAGGGGCGGGTGGCTACACCTTC
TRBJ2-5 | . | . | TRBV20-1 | CSVQGSETQYF | TGCAGTGTGCAGGGGTCGGAGACCCAGTACTTC
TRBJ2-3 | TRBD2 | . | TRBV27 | CASSLLPVAGASTDTQYF | TGTGCCAGCAGTCTCCTCCCGGTAGCGGGGGCTAGCACAGATACGCAGTATTTT
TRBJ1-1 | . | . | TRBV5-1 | CASSFVQGLETEAFF | TGCGCCAGCAGCTTCGTACAGGGTTTGGAAACTGAAGCTTTCTTT
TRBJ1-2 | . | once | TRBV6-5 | CASSYSWGEYGYTF | TGTGCCAGCAGTTACTCTTGGGGGGAGTATGGCTACACCTTC
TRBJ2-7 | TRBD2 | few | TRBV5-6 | CASSSPGLAGGMQYF | TGTGCCAGCAGCTCCCCGGGACTAGCGGGGGGTATGCAGTACTTC
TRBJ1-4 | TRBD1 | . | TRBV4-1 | CASHTGQSAEKLFF | TGCGCCAGCCACACGGGACAGTCGGCTGAAAAACTGTTTTTT
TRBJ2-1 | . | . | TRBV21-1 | CASSARGTGENEQFF | TGTGCCAGCAGCGCCAGGGGGACAGGGGAAAATGAGCAGTTCTTC
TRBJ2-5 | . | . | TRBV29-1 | CSSRTEGETQYF | TGCAGCTCCCGGACAGAGGGGGAGACCCAGTACTTC
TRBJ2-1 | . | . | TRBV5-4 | CAFRGVPSSYNEQFF | TGTGCCTTCAGGGGGGTTCCGAGCTCCTACAATGAGCAGTTCTTC
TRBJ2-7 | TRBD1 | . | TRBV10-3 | CAITNTGGEGGEQYF | TGTGCCATCACTAATACAGGGGGCGAAGGCGGCGAGCAGTACTTC
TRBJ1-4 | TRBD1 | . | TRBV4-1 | CASSNLLRGQNEKLFF | TGCGCCAGCAGCAACCTACTCAGGGGGCAAAATGAAAAACTGTTTTTT
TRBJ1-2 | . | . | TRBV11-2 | CASSFLQVDGANYGYTF | TGTGCCAGCAGCTTCCTACAGGTAGATGGAGCTAACTATGGCTACACCTTC
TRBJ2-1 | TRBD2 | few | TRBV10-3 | CAISAGLSGATNEQFF | TGTGCCATCAGTGCGGGTCTAAGCGGGGCGACCAATGAGCAGTTCTTC
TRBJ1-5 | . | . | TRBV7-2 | CASSVSGQPQHF | TGTGCCAGCAGCGTCTCGGGGCAGCCCCAGCATTTT
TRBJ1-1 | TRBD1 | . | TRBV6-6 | CASSWDRNTEAFF | TGTGCCAGCAGTTGGGACAGGAACACTGAAGCTTTCTTT
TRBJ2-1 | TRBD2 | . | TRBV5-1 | CASSLGGTSGDEQFF | TGCGCCAGCAGCTTGGGTGGGACTAGCGGGGATGAGCAGTTCTTC
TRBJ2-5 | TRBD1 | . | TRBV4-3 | CASSLGQGGQETQYF | TGCGCCAGCAGCCTCGGACAGGGGGGACAAGAGACCCAGTACTTC
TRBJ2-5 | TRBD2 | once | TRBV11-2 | CASRRPGLAGKETQYF | TGTGCCAGCAGGCGGCCCGGACTAGCGGGGAAAGAGACCCAGTACTTC
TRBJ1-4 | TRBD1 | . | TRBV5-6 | CASSQIPRTGNEKLFF | TGTGCCAGCAGCCAGATCCCCCGGACAGGCAATGAAAAACTGTTTTTT
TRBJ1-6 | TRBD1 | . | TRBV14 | CASSQYGTASPLHF | TGTGCCAGCAGCCAATACGGGACAGCTTCACCCCTCCACTTT
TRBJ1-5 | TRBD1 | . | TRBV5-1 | CASSLEAGGGQPQHF | TGCGCCAGCAGCCTCGAAGCAGGGGGTGGACAGCCCCAGCATTTT
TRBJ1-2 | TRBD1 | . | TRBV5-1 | CASSLGAPGQFLYGYTF | TGCGCCAGCAGCTTGGGGGCCCCGGGACAGTTCCTCTATGGCTACACCTTC
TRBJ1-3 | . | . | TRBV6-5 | CASTEVGNSGNTIYF | TGTGCCAGCACCGAGGTCGGTAACTCTGGAAACACCATATATTTT
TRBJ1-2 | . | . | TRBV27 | CASSSQQPDGYTF | TGTGCCAGCAGTTCCCAACAGCCGGATGGCTACACCTTC
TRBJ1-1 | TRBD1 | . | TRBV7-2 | CASQTGENTEAFF | TGTGCCAGCCAAACAGGGGAGAACACTGAAGCTTTCTTT
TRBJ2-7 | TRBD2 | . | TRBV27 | CASSPGGAGLTYEQYF | TGTGCCAGCAGTCCCGGGGGGGCGGGCTTAACCTACGAGCAGTACTTC
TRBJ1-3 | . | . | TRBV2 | CASSEVAGRDTIYF | TGTGCCAGCAGTGAAGTCGCGGGGAGAGACACCATATATTTT
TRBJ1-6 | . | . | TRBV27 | CASSLEAGYNSPLHF | TGTGCCAGCAGTTTAGAGGCCGGCTATAATTCACCCCTCCACTTT
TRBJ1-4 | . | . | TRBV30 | CAWTEGATNEKLFF | TGTGCCTGGACGGAGGGAGCAACTAATGAAAAACTGTTTTTT
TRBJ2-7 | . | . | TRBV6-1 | CASSEWPPYEQYF | TGTGCCAGCAGTGAATGGCCCCCCTACGAGCAGTACTTC
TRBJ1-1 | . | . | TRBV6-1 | CASSEFNREAAFF | TGTGCCAGCAGTGAATTTAATAGGGAGGCGGCTTTCTTT
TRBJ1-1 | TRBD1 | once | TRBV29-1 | CSVDRQGANTEAFF | TGCAGCGTTGATAGGCAGGGGGCTAACACTGAAGCTTTCTTT
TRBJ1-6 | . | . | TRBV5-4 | CASSLEGSYNSPLHF | TGTGCCAGCAGCTTAGAGGGCTCCTATAATTCACCCCTCCACTTT
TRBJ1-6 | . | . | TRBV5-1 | CASSLESGPSNSPLHF | TGCGCCAGCAGCTTGGAGTCAGGCCCCAGCAATTCACCCCTCCACTTT
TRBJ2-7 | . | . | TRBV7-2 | CASSRRGNEQYF | TGTGCCAGCAGCAGAAGGGGAAACGAGCAGTACTTC
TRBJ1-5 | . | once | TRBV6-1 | CASSEGIGGPQHF | TGTGCCAGCAGTGAAGGGATCGGGGGGCCCCAGCATTTT
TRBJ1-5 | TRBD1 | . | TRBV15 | CATSRVAGGQPQHF | TGTGCCACCAGCAGAGTAGCAGGGGGCCAGCCCCAGCATTTT
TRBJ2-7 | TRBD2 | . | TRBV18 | CASSPPPSGGPEEQYF | TGTGCCAGCTCACCACCGCCTAGCGGGGGCCCTGAGGAGCAGTACTTC
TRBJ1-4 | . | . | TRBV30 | CAWSGRRLTTNEKLFF | TGTGCCTGGTCCGGGAGGCGATTAACAACTAATGAAAAACTGTTTTTT
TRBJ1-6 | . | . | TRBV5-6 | CASSLQGQGNSPLHF | TGTGCCAGCAGCCTACAGGGCCAGGGGAATTCACCCCTCCACTTT
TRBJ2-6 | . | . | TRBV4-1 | CASSPSGTLISGANVLTF | TGCGCCAGCAGCCCCTCCGGGACACTAATCTCTGGGGCCAACGTCCTGACTTTC